The 5 T cell receptor beta chains in this list originate from one sample, sequenced in a study of neurological immune-mediated disorders. TCRdb reanalysed the 5' RACE reads using MiXCR and keeps one entry per CDR3 protein. The table shows 55,000 to 75,000 distinct CDR3 sequences, with more than 9.5% occurring only once. Material: PBMCs. These TCRs come from a woman aged 55-70 years with HTLV-1-associated myelopathy (HAM/TSP).

This clonotype was recorded only once. This sequence joins TRBV11-2 and TRBJ2-2; 9 bases agree with TRBD1. Germline V gene lookup returns CDR1 SGHAT and CDR2 FQNNGV. The V and J ends lost 5 bases and 1 base, in that order; junction bases with no gene match: 2. The CDR3 has 15 amino acids. In nucleotides, the CDR3 is TGTGCCAGCAGCCGGACAGGGGTGAACACCGGGGAGCTGTTTTTT. Protein sequence: CASSRTGVNTGELFF.

On this clonotype itself: No conserved phenylalanine or tryptophan is present at the end of the CDR3, so a read error is the likely explanation. The chain has TRBV4-1 and TRBJ2-1; TRBD2 is a possible D gene (6 bases). The CDR3 loop spans 14 amino acids. From germline, CDR1 is MGHRA and CDR2 YSYEKL. CDR3 amino acids: CANSHFSGNNEQFL. CDR3 sequence (DNA): TGCGCCAACAGCCACTTTAGCGGAAACAATGAGCAGTTCTTA.

This clonotype was seen repeatedly, ten times or more. The gene calls are TRBV7-9 and TRBJ2-2; D might be TRBD1 (6 bases). Trimming stripped 5 bases from V and 3 bases from J, with 13 bases between. CDR1 and CDR2 from the germline V gene are SEHNR and FQNEAQ (reference sequence). The CDR3 spans 15 residues. The CDR3 sequence is CASSEVAGDTGELFF. The CDR3 region has the DNA TGTGCCAGCAGCGAGGTGGCAGGGGACACCGGGGAGCTGTTTTTT.

In its sample, this clonotype was seen many times. V gene TRBV7-6 combines with J gene TRBJ1-5; weak D call: TRBD1 (5 bases). Germline lookup yields CDR1 SGHVS and CDR2 FNYEAQ. V lost 4 bases and J 4 bases, leaving 14 bases between the germline ends. This CDR3 contains 15 residues. The CDR3 DNA sequence: TGTGCCAGCAGCTCCGGGACCAAACCGAATCAGCCCCAGCATTTT. Its protein product is CASSSGTKPNQPQHF.

This clonotype was seen ten or more times. The rearrangement joins TRBV20-1 to TRBJ2-7; D is possibly TRBD1 (6 bases). Trimming removed 5 bases from V and 5 bases from J, with 19 bases in between. The CDR3 has 14 residues. CDR1 DFQATT and CDR2 SNEGSKA come from the germline V gene (reference sequence). CDR3 sequence: CSAGHERGIDEQYF. CDR3 nucleotide sequence: TGCAGTGCTGGCCACGAAAGGGGGATCGACGAGCAGTACTTC.